These 13 T cell receptor beta chains were all obtained from the same sample, sequenced in a study of brain T cells in children with intractable seizures. Method: immunoSEQ multiplex PCR; TCRdb's copy keeps in-frame clones and lacks some. The sample comprises hundreds of thousands of clones, over 90% of which are singletons, and approximately 5% rests with the top ten. Time point in this sample: blood from clinic visit 5 months post-surgery; TSC patient then seizure free. This specimen was peripheral blood, taken roughly 5 months after surgery. These receptors all come from a boy in the first two years of life with tuberous sclerosis and intractable seizures.

The genes are TRBV5-1 and TRBJ1-2; D is ambiguous. The CDR3 totals 14 residues. V lost 3 bases and J lost 2, with 11 bases in between. Germline loops: CDR1 SGHRS, CDR2 YFSETQ. The CDR3 DNA reads as TGCGCCAGCAGCTGGGGAGGGAACAACTATGGCTACACCTTC. It codes for CASSWGGNNYGYTF.

The J gene is TRBJ1-1, the V gene TRBV27; tentatively, D is TRBD1 (6 bases). Germline V gives CDR1 MNHEY, CDR2 SMNVEV (reference sequence). V was pared by 2 bases and J by 3 bases, with 10 bases between. This CDR3 contains 14 residues. The CDR3 DNA sequence: TGTGCCAGCAGTTTAGGGGGGCCCTACACTGAAGCTTTCTTT. Translated, it gives CASSLGGPYTEAFF.

The rearrangement links TRBV15 to TRBJ1-2, with TRBD1 matching over 7 bases. The CDR3 is made up of 16 amino acids. With V trimmed by 1 base and J by 5 bases, 10 bases remained unmatched. Germline CDR1 is LNHNV and CDR2 is YYDKDF (reference sequence). CDR3 amino acids: CATSRAPTRDSYGYTF. DNA for the CDR3: TGTGCCACCAGCAGAGCCCCAACCCGGGACAGTTATGGCTACACCTTC.

This sequence joins TRBV4-1 and TRBJ2-3, with D maybe TRBD1 (6 bases). V dropped 1 base and J dropped 4 bases, with 9 bases sitting between them. This CDR3 contains 14 residues. Germline V gene data show CDR1 as MGHRA and CDR2 as YSYEKL. For the CDR3, the DNA is TGCGCCAGCAGCCAAGCGACAGGAGCAGATACGCAGTATTTT. Encoded protein: CASSQATGADTQYF.

On this clone: A junction boundary mismatches the germline segment, possibly from a read error. The chain has TRBV7-8 and TRBJ2-3; 7 bases agree with TRBD1. This CDR3 region has 12 residues. The germline CDR1 and CDR2 sequences are SGHVS and FQNEAQ. The CDR3 region is CASSLPQGGRNF. The CDR3 nucleotides read TGTGCCAGCAGCTTACCCCAAGGGGGCAGGAATTTT. The full variable domain, in which reference TRBV7-8 and TRBJ2-3 provide the parts outside the CDR3, is GAGVSQSPRYKVAKRGQDVALRCDPISGHVSLFWYQQALGQGPEFLTYFQNEAQLDKSGLPSDRFFAERPEGSVSTLKIQRTQQEDSAVYLCASSLPQGGRNFGPGTRLTVL.

This chain's CDR3 is CASSFSAVPFYSPLHF. DNA of the CDR3: TGTGCCAGCAGCTTCTCAGCGGTCCCCTTTTATTCACCCCTCCACTTT. The gene calls are TRBV27 and TRBJ1-6, with D hard to call. Trimming removed 6 bases from V and 8 bases from J, with 20 bases in between. The CDR3 runs 16 residues. Germline loops: CDR1 MNHEY, CDR2 SMNVEV (reference sequence).

The chain carries TRBV11-3 and TRBJ2-7; the D gene could be TRBD1 or TRBD2 (6 bases each). Trimming removed 3 bases at V and 3 bases at J, with 21 bases between. The CDR3 consists of 17 residues. CDR1 is SGHNT, CDR2 YENEEA, per germline. CDR3 residues: CASSFGGGPLVVYEQYF. The DNA for the CDR3 is TGTGCCAGCAGCTTCGGGGGCGGGCCGCTGGTTGTCTACGAGCAGTACTTC.

This chain links TRBV6-1 with TRBJ1-4, with D possibly being TRBD1 (5 bases). Germline V CDR1 and CDR2: MNHNS, SASEGT. This CDR3 spans 15 amino acids. The V end was cut by 2 bases, the J end by 1 base, with 8 bases between. CDR3 coding DNA: TGTGCCAGCAGTGAACTGGGGGTAACTAATGAAAAACTGTTTTTT. The encoded protein is CASSELGVTNEKLFF.

V and J are TRBV4-1 and TRBJ2-1, with 7 bases lining up with TRBD2. V trimming: 0 bases; J trimming: 9 bases; junction bases outside the gene matches: 17. CDR1 and CDR2 from the germline V gene are MGHRA and YSYEKL. CDR3 length: 18 residues. CDR3 DNA sequence: TGCGCCAGCAGCCAAGATCTCGGAGGTGGGGACTACCCGGGTGAGCAGTTCTTC. It codes for CASSQDLGGGDYPGEQFF.

V usage is TRBV7-9 and J usage is TRBJ1-3; D call uncertain. This CDR3 has 14 amino acids. With 1 base removed from V and 4 bases from J, the gap between germline ends came to 8 bases. Looked up from germline, CDR1 is SEHNR and CDR2 is FQNEAQ (reference sequence). For the CDR3, the DNA is TGTGCCAGCAGCTTAGTGACATCAGGAAACACCATATATTTT. Translating gives CASSLVTSGNTIYF.

The rearrangement joins TRBV30 to TRBJ1-1, with D hard to call. The CDR3 extends over 16 amino acids. The germline CDR1 and CDR2 sequences are GTSNPN and SVGIG (reference sequence). Trimming cost V 0 bases and J 2 bases, with 16 bases left between them. In nucleotides, the CDR3 is TGTGCCTGGAGTGTCGACACTCGGAAGAAAAACACTGAAGCTTTCTTT. It translates to CAWSVDTRKKNTEAFF. Supplemented by reference TRBV30 and TRBJ1-1, the full variable domain reads SQTIHQWPATLVQPVGSPLSLECTVEGTSNPNLYWYRQAAGRGLQLLFYSVGIGQISSEVPQNLSASRPQDRQFILSSKKLLLSDSGFYLCAWSVDTRKKNTEAFFGQGTRLTVV.

The chain employs TRBV24-1 and TRBJ2-1; 8 nucleotides line up with TRBD2. The length of the CDR3 is 20 residues. The V gene end was trimmed by 0 bases and the J gene end by 0 bases; junction bases not matched to a gene: 12. Germline CDR1 reads KGHDR; CDR2 reads SFDVKD. This CDR3 reads CATSDLGSGKGSGSYNEQFF. CDR3 nucleotides: TGTGCCACCAGTGATTTGGGTAGCGGGAAGGGATCTGGCTCCTACAATGAGCAGTTCTTC.

The rearrangement uses TRBV23-1 and TRBJ2-3, with 8 positions matching TRBD2. TRBV23-1 is annotated as an ORF whose role is uncertain. The junction had 17 bases not matched to a gene; V was cut back by 0 bases and J by 6 bases. This CDR3 has 19 residues. CDR3 region: CASSQSLQRGRRSWDTQYF. In DNA form, the CDR3 reads TGCGCCAGCAGTCAATCTCTCCAGCGGGGGAGACGATCATGGGATACGCAGTATTTT.